This section outlines one T cell receptor (beta chain) sequence together with its context. What it binds is not known. The sample originates from a study of T-cell memory formation after mild COVID-19. The CDR3 extends over 16 amino acids. Germline CDR1 reads SGHDT; CDR2 reads YYEEEE. V was trimmed by 1 base and J by 6 bases, leaving 16 bases between them. Broader study findings: Clones contracting day 15 to 85 were balanced CD4/CD8; later expanders leaned CD4+. CD4+ contracting clones were found mainly in CM and EM, and CD8+ ones in EMRA.

The TCR alpha and TCR beta cDNA libraries, bearing sample barcodes and UMIs, were generated by 5'RACE using constant-segment primers. TCRdb used MiXCR to reprocess the 5' RACE reads, holding one entry per CDR3 protein. The sample includes about half a million distinct CDR3 sequences, about 20% of them seen just once. The specimen sequenced was PBMCs or a T cell subset sorted from them (not recorded which). The V and J genes are TRBV5-6 and TRBJ2-2; D possibly matches TRBD1 or TRBD2 (5 bases each). The TCR comes from an adult woman who had mild COVID-19 (a few samples of this study predate the infection). Cell type and time point are not known. In DNA, the CDR3 is TGTGCCAGCAGCTTGAACCTGGGACGGGTCGCCGGGGAGCTGTTTTTT. Residues: CASSLNLGRVAGELFF.